The TCR beta chain under discussion was sequenced for a study of blood T cell repertoires in COVID-19. Whole-study context: There were acute and convalescent COVID-19 samples, and they came from the United States, Italy and Spain. PBMCs, B-cell-depleted T cells, or T cells provided the cDNA or gDNA that made up the material.

As originally analysed: Amplification from reference gene primers served as the basis for estimated nucleated cell counts. Method: immunoSEQ multiplex PCR; TCRdb's copy keeps in-frame clones and lacks some. From that table come the V and J calls and clone size; the DNA was used to work out D and trimming. The sample consists of 250,000 to 300,000 clones, 80% to 85% of them appearing once. V was shortened by 7 bases and J by 6 bases, with 12 bases between the two germline ends. The CDR3 has 11 amino acids. Germline V gene lookup returns CDR1 DFQATT and CDR2 SNEGSKA (reference sequence). Categorization into cohorts depended on clinical history that participants reported.

The rearrangement uses TRBV20-1 and TRBJ1-1; maybe TRBD1 (5 bases). The sequenced sample consisted of PBMCs or T cells enriched from blood (not recorded which). This receptor was identified in a middle-aged man who had been exposed to COVID-19. CDR3 loop: CSGGEVAEAFF. Here the CDR3 DNA reads TGCAGTGGGGGGGAGGTCGCTGAAGCTTTCTTT.